Listed here is a single T cell receptor (beta chain). Sequencing used immunoSEQ multiplex PCR; TCRdb keeps in-frame clones, though not all of them. Here the sample spans hundreds of thousands of clones, over 80% being singletons. The CDR3 contains 13 residues. V was clipped by 5 bases and J by 4 bases, with 12 bases between them. The germline V gene has CDR1 MNHNS and CDR2 SASEGT. The data derive from a study of cytomegalovirus exposure and HLA in healthy donors. Looking at the study overall: A subsequent analysis stated that the roughly 120 validation repertoires were run on the same platform as the roughly 670 first-cohort repertoires.

The origin of this receptor is a woman aged 25 to 39 in good health and CMV-seropositive. The specimen was PBMCs. The chain employs TRBV6-1 and TRBJ2-7, with D possibly matching TRBD1 (7 bases). The CDR3 reads CASSQEGAYEQYF. DNA of the CDR3: TGTGCCAGCAGTCAGGAGGGGGCGTACGAGCAGTACTTC.